A selection of T cell receptor beta chains follows, all from one sample in a study of cytomegalovirus exposure and HLA in healthy donors. The method was immunoSEQ multiplex PCR; TCRdb's version includes in-frame clones alone and lacks a portion of them. In the table there are around 70,000 clones, approximately 95% of which are singletons. Specimen: PBMCs. These receptors were obtained from a man aged 18 to 35 in good health and CMV-seropositive. Both conserved end residues are part of each CDR3. Fields, in order: D gene, V gene, J gene, clone size, CDR3 protein, CDR3 DNA. A D gene is named only where the DNA matches it firmly. Some rows have no size entry. The others give once, few or many, or a class for an expanded clone.

>NA|TRBV6-1|TRBJ2-1|once
CAAGQPRENNEQFF
TGTGCCGCGGGCCAGCCGAGAGAAAACAATGAGCAGTTCTTC
>NA|TRBV4-1|TRBJ1-5|NA
CASSQGGGRYQPQHF
TGCGCCAGCAGCCAAGGGGGAGGGCGGTATCAGCCCCAGCATTTT
>TRBD1|TRBV5-1|TRBJ2-5|once
CASRTGTGGGETQYF
TGCGCCAGCAGAACCGGGACAGGGGGCGGGGAGACCCAGTACTTC
>TRBD2|TRBV11-3|TRBJ2-4|NA
CASSLKREVYQYF
TGTGCCAGCAGCTTGAAGCGGGAGGTGTATCAGTACTTC
>NA|TRBV2|TRBJ2-7|NA
CASSDRVGEQYF
TGTGCCAGCAGTGACAGGGTCGGGGAGCAGTACTTC
>TRBD2|TRBV13|TRBJ2-3|NA
CASSLGLAGMTDTQYF
TGTGCCAGCAGCTTAGGGCTAGCGGGAATGACAGATACGCAGTATTTT
>TRBD1|TRBV7-3|TRBJ2-5|NA
CASSSSPDRGKETQYF
TGTGCCAGCAGCTCCTCCCCGGACAGGGGAAAAGAGACCCAGTACTTC
>TRBD2|TRBV6-5|TRBJ2-3|NA
CATTSGRTMKYF
TGTGCCACAACTAGCGGGAGAACGATGAAGTATTTT
>NA|TRBV30|TRBJ2-1|NA
CAWSTQGVSYYNEQFF
TGTGCCTGGAGTACACAGGGAGTCAGCTACTACAATGAGCAGTTCTTC
>TRBD1|TRBV15|TRBJ1-2|NA
CATSRPHRGANYGYTF
TGTGCCACCAGCAGACCCCACAGGGGAGCTAACTATGGCTACACCTTC
>TRBD2|TRBV29-1|TRBJ2-3|NA
CSATSGRHGDTQYF
TGCAGCGCCACTAGCGGGAGACATGGAGATACGCAGTATTTT
>NA|TRBV28|TRBJ2-7|NA
CASSSYYEQYF
TGTGCCAGCAGTTCGTATTACGAGCAGTACTTC
>TRBD2|TRBV27|TRBJ2-1|few
CASHRSGRGNEQFF
TGTGCCAGCCACCGGAGCGGGAGGGGCAATGAGCAGTTCTTC
>TRBD1|TRBV6-1|TRBJ1-5|NA
CASSEAGQYQPQHF
TGTGCCAGCAGTGAAGCGGGACAGTATCAGCCCCAGCATTTT
>TRBD1|TRBV7-7|TRBJ2-5|NA
CASSPGTGGETQYF
TGTGCTAGCAGCCCCGGGACAGGGGGCGAGACCCAGTACTTC
>NA|TRBV2|TRBJ2-1|once
CASSESWEASYNEQFF
TGTGCCAGCAGTGAATCGTGGGAGGCCTCCTACAATGAGCAGTTCTTC
>NA|TRBV30|TRBJ1-5|NA
CAWSVEVDQPQHF
TGTGCCTGGAGTGTCGAGGTGGATCAGCCCCAGCATTTT
>TRBD1|TRBV19|TRBJ2-5|NA
CASSIDGQGYQETQYF
TGTGCCAGTAGTATAGACGGACAGGGTTACCAAGAGACCCAGTACTTC
>TRBD2|TRBV9|TRBJ2-1|NA
CASSVGVLGSGTYNEQFF
TGTGCCAGCAGCGTCGGTGTCCTTGGGAGCGGGACCTACAATGAGCAGTTCTTC
>NA|TRBV28|TRBJ2-7|NA
CASSPPIGLMVYEQYF
TGTGCCAGCAGTCCACCTATCGGACTTATGGTCTACGAGCAGTACTTC
>NA|TRBV28|TRBJ1-4|NA
CASSAPEGVLNEKLFF
TGTGCCAGCAGTGCCCCAGAAGGGGTTCTAAATGAAAAACTGTTTTTT
>NA|TRBV27|TRBJ2-5|NA
CASSLSRQETQYF
TGTGCCAGCAGTTTATCGAGACAAGAGACCCAGTACTTC
>TRBD2|TRBV28|TRBJ2-7|NA
CASSIGLAGAYEQYF
TGTGCCAGCAGCATAGGACTAGCGGGAGCCTACGAGCAGTACTTC
>NA|TRBV9|TRBJ2-7|NA
CASSPNSYEQYF
TGTGCCAGCAGCCCCAACAGCTACGAGCAGTACTTC
>NA|TRBV18|TRBJ2-6|NA
CASSPSLVLYNVLTF
TGTGCCAGCTCACCATCCCTAGTCCTATATAACGTCCTGACTTTC
>TRBD1|TRBV5-1|TRBJ2-3|NA
CASSRDRDREMGTQYF
TGCGCCAGCAGTCGGGACCGGGACAGGGAGATGGGTACGCAGTATTTT
>NA|TRBV28|TRBJ2-3|NA
CASSPRELAESTDTQYF
TGTGCCAGCAGTCCCAGGGAGTTAGCGGAAAGCACAGATACGCAGTATTTT
>TRBD2|TRBV10-3|TRBJ2-5|NA
CAISESLAGEETQYF
TGTGCCATCAGTGAGTCACTAGCGGGAGAAGAGACCCAGTACTTC
>NA|TRBV18|TRBJ2-7|NA
CASSPLERVVYEQYF
TGTGCCAGCTCACCATTGGAGCGGGTGGTCTACGAGCAGTACTTC
>TRBD2|TRBV19|TRBJ2-3|NA
CASRRLAGDSTDTQYF
TGTGCCAGTAGGCGACTAGCGGGAGACAGCACAGATACGCAGTATTTT
>NA|TRBV28|TRBJ2-2|NA
CASTPEGANTGELFF
TGTGCCAGCACCCCGGAGGGAGCGAACACCGGGGAGCTGTTTTTT
>NA|TRBV6-5|TRBJ2-5|NA
CASSGDFPGTQYF
TGTGCCAGCAGCGGCGATTTCCCGGGGACCCAGTACTTC
>NA|TRBV6-5|TRBJ2-7|NA
CASSYGAGDSYEQYF
TGTGCCAGCAGTTACGGAGCGGGTGATTCCTACGAGCAGTACTTC
>NA|TRBV9|TRBJ1-2|NA
CASSVGRTEGYTF
TGTGCCAGCAGCGTAGGTCGAACAGAAGGCTACACCTTC
>TRBD1|TRBV19|TRBJ1-2|NA
CASRTGDNFNYGYTF
TGTGCCAGCAGGACAGGCGATAACTTTAACTATGGCTACACCTTC
>NA|TRBV10-1|TRBJ2-3|NA
CASRRDSAAVLASTDTQYF
TGCGCCAGCAGGCGGGACTCTGCCGCAGTCCTCGCGAGCACAGATACGCAGTATTTT
>NA|TRBV5-1|TRBJ2-3|NA
CASSRDLSSTDTQYF
TGCGCCAGCAGCCGGGACTTATCTAGCACAGATACGCAGTATTTT
>NA|TRBV28|TRBJ2-2|NA
CATANRKSNTGELFF
TGTGCCACCGCGAACAGGAAATCGAACACCGGGGAGCTGTTTTTT
>TRBD1|TRBV10-3|TRBJ1-2|once
CATKPGQGIDGYTF
TGTGCCACGAAACCGGGACAGGGGATAGATGGCTACACCTTC
>NA|TRBV9|TRBJ2-2|few
CASSVAKTGLPTTGELFF
TGTGCCAGCAGCGTAGCTAAGACAGGTTTACCAACCACCGGGGAGCTGTTTTTT
>TRBD2|TRBV5-1|TRBJ2-1|NA
CASSSPSGRVQAEQFF
TGCGCCAGCAGCTCCCCTAGCGGGAGGGTGCAGGCTGAGCAGTTCTTC
>NA|TRBV18|TRBJ2-1|NA
CASSPDLTTQYNEQFF
TGTGCCAGCTCACCAGACTTAACTACGCAGTACAATGAGCAGTTCTTC
>NA|TRBV30|TRBJ1-1|NA
CASAPRVTAEAFF
TGTGCCTCGGCACCCAGGGTTACGGCTGAAGCTTTCTTT
>NA|TRBV2|TRBJ1-2|NA
CASTGAGVGYGYTF
TGTGCCAGCACCGGCGCGGGGGTGGGATACGGCTACACCTTC
>NA|TRBV27|TRBJ2-2|NA
CASTPGGTTMGELFF
TGTGCCAGCACTCCAGGGGGGACAACTATGGGGGAGCTGTTTTTT
>TRBD2|TRBV27|TRBJ2-3|once
CASSLSGLAGGGDTQYF
TGTGCCAGCAGTTTATCGGGTCTAGCGGGGGGTGGAGATACGCAGTATTTT
>TRBD2|TRBV9|TRBJ2-3|NA
CASSVGTSGNTDTQYF
TGTGCCAGCAGCGTAGGGACTAGCGGAAACACAGATACGCAGTATTTT
>TRBD1|TRBV6-6|TRBJ2-5|few
CASSFTGQGEGETQYF
TGTGCCAGCAGCTTTACGGGACAGGGGGAAGGTGAGACCCAGTACTTC
>TRBD1|TRBV14|TRBJ2-7|NA
CASSPAKGARQYF
TGTGCCAGCAGCCCCGCGAAGGGGGCAAGGCAGTACTTC
>NA|TRBV10-2|TRBJ2-7|NA
CASKPLTYEQYF
TGCGCCAGCAAACCACTAACCTACGAGCAGTACTTC
>TRBD1|TRBV5-6|TRBJ1-5|NA
CASGSSRGNQPQHF
TGTGCCAGCGGATCGAGCAGGGGGAATCAGCCCCAGCATTTT
>NA|TRBV4-3|TRBJ2-7|NA
CASSQLLTTTYEQYF
TGCGCCAGCAGCCAACTACTAACCACTACCTACGAGCAGTACTTC
>NA|TRBV6-5|TRBJ1-1|NA
CASSLLGENTEAFF
TGTGCCAGCAGCCTACTTGGAGAGAACACTGAAGCTTTCTTT